Described below is a single T cell receptor beta chain sequence and its context. Its antigen is unidentified. Possible read error: a much larger clone is one base away. Next came a second PCR, run for about 7 to 12 cycles, which used a sample-barcoded 5' primer along with a J-beta primer mix. With 12 random nucleotides, a template-switch adaptor tagged each individual cDNA molecule. TCRdb reanalysed the 5' RACE reads using MiXCR and keeps one entry per CDR3 protein. The table shows hundreds of thousands of distinct CDR3 sequences, with 52% occurring only once. The sample belongs to a study of blood T cells in healthy people across ages. General study findings and limits: A roughly linear fall in TCR beta diversity per million T cells was seen with increasing age. Diversity of TCR beta correlated strongly with naive T cell percentage. Researchers judged that diversity estimates from one million T cells fell short of true values.

This clonotype originated in a woman aged 80 or older in good health. Input material: blood.

The CDR3 spells CASSLEQAAYNEQYF. CDR3 nucleotide sequence: TGCGCCAGCAGCTTGGAGCAGGCAGCCTACAATGAGCAGTACTTC. The J gene is TRBJ2-1, the V gene TRBV5-1; D remains ambiguous. The last part of the DNA fits TRBJ2-7 better; the J call may be wrong. The CDR3 totals 15 residues. CDR1 SGHRS and CDR2 YFSETQ come from the germline V gene.